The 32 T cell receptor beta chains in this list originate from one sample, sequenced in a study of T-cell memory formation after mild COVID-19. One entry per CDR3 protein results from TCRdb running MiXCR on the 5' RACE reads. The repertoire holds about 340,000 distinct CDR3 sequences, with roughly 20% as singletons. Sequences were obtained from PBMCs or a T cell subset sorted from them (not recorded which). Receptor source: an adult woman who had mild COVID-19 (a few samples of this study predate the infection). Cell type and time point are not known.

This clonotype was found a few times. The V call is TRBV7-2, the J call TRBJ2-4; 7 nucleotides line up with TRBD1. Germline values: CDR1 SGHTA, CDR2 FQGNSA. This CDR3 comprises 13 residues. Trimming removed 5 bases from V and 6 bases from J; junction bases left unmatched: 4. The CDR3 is CASSPRDRNIQYF. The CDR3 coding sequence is TGTGCCAGCAGCCCCCGGGACAGAAACATTCAGTACTTC.

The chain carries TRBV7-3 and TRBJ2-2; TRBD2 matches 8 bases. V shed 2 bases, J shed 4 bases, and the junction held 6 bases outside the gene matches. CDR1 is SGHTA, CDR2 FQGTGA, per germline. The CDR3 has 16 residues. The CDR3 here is CASSLAGGAVTGELFF. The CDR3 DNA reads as TGTGCCAGCAGCTTAGCCGGGGGGGCCGTCACCGGGGAGCTGTTTTTT.

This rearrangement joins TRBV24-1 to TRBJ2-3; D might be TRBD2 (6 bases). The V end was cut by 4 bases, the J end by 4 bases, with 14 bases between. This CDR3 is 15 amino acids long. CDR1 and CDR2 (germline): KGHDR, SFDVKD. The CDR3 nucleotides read TGTGCCACCAGTGAAAGAACAGGAGGGGCAGATACGCAGTATTTT. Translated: CATSERTGGADTQYF.

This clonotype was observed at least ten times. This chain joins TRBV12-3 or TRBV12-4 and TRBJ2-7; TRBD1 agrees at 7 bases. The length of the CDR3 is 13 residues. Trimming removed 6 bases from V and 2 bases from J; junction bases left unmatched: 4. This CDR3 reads CASSQGQAYEQYF. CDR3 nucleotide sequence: TGTGCCAGCAGCCAAGGACAGGCCTACGAGCAGTACTTC.

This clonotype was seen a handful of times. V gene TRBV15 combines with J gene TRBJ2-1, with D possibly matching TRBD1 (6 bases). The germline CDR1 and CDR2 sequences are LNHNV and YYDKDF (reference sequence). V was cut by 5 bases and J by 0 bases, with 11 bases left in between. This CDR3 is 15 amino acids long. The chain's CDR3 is CATSGGQRSYNEQFF. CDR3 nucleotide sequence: TGTGCCACCAGCGGTGGACAGCGCTCCTACAATGAGCAGTTCTTC.

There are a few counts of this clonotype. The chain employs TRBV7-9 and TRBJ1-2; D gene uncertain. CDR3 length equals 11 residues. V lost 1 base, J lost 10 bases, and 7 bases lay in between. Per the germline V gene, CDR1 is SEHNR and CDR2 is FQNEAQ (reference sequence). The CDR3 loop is CASSLVELYTF. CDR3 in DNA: TGTGCCAGCAGCTTAGTAGAACTCTACACCTTC.

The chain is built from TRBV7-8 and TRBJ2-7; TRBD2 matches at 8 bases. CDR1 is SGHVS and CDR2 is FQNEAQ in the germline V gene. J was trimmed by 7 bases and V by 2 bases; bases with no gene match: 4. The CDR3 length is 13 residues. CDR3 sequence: CASSLSLAGEQYF. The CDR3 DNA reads TGTGCCAGCAGCTTAAGCCTAGCGGGTGAGCAGTACTTC.

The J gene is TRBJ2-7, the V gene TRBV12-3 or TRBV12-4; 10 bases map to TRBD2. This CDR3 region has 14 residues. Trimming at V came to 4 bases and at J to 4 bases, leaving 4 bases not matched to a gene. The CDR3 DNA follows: TGTGCCAGCAGTTATCTAGCGGGGGTGTACGAGCAGTACTTC. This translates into CASSYLAGVYEQYF.

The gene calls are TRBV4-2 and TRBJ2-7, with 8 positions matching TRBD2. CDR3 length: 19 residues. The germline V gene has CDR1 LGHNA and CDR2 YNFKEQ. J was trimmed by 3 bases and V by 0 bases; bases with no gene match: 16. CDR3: CASSQDRVLSGGGHYEQYF. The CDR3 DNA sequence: TGTGCCAGCAGCCAAGATCGGGTTTTAAGCGGGGGCGGTCACTACGAGCAGTACTTC.

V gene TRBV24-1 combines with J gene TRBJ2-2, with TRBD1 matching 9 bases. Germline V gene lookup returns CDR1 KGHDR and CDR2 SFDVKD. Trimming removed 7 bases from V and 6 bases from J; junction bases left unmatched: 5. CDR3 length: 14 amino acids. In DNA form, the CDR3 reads TGTGCCACCAGACCCCGGACAGGGGCCGGGGAGCTGTTTTTT. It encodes CATRPRTGAGELFF.

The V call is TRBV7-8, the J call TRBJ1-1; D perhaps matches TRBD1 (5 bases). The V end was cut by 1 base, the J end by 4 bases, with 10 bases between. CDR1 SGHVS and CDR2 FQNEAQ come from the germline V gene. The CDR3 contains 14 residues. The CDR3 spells CASSLVAGSTEAFF. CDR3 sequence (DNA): TGTGCCAGCAGCTTAGTTGCAGGGAGCACTGAAGCTTTCTTT.

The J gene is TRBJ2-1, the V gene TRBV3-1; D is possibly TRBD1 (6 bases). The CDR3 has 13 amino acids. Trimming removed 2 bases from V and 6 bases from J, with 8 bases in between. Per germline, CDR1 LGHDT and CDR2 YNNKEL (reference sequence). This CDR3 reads CASSQSGVNEQFF. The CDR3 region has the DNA TGTGCCAGCAGCCAATCAGGGGTCAATGAGCAGTTCTTC.

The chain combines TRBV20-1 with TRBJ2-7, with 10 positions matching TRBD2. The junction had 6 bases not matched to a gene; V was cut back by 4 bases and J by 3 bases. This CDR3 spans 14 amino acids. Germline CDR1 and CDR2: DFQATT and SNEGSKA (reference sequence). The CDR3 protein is CSANGGTSVYEQYF. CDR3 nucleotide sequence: TGCAGTGCTAACGGGGGGACTAGCGTCTACGAGCAGTACTTC.

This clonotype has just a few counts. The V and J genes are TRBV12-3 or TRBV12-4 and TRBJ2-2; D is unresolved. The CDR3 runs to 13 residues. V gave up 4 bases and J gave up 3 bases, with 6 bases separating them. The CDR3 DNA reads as TGTGCCAGCAGTTGGCTAGACACCGGGGAGCTGTTTTTT. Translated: CASSWLDTGELFF.

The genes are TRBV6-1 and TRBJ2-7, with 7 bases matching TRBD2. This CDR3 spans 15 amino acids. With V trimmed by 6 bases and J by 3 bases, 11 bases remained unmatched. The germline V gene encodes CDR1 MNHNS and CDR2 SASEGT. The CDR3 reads CASREGTSVIYEQYF. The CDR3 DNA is TGTGCCAGCAGGGAGGGTACTAGCGTCATCTACGAGCAGTACTTC.

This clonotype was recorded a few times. The CDR3 coding sequence is TGCAGCGCCGAAGGGTTGACAGGGCGACCCTATGGCTACACCTTC. The encoded protein is CSAEGLTGRPYGYTF. The genes are TRBV29-1 and TRBJ1-2; 7 bases map to TRBD1. V was clipped by 7 bases and J by 4 bases; unmatched bases: 15. This CDR3 region has 15 residues. Germline values: CDR1 SQVTM, CDR2 ANQGSEA.

CDR3 DNA sequence: TGCGCCAGCGGAAAGACAGGGGCACAAGAGACCCAGTACTTC. Protein: CASGKTGAQETQYF. The chain recombines TRBV5-1 with TRBJ2-5; TRBD1 matches at 8 bases. Germline-derived CDR1 and CDR2 are SGHRS and YFSETQ. The V gene end was trimmed by 7 bases and the J gene end by 2 bases; junction bases not matched to a gene: 7. This CDR3 comprises 14 residues.

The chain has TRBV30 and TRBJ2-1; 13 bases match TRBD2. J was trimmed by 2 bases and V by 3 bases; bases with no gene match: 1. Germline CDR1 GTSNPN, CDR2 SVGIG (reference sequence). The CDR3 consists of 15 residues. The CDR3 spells CAWRLAGGPYNEQFF. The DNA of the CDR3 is TGTGCCTGGAGACTAGCGGGAGGGCCCTACAATGAGCAGTTCTTC.

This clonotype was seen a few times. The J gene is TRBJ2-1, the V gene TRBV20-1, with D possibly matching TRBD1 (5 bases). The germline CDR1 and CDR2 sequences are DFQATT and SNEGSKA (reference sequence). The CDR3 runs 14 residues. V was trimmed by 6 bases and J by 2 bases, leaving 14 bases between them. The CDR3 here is CSAPKGSTYNEQFF. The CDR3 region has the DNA TGCAGTGCCCCCAAGGGGTCTACCTACAATGAGCAGTTCTTC.

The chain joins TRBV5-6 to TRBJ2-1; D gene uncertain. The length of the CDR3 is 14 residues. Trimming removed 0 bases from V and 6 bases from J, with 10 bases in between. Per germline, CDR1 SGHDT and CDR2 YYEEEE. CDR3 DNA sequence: TGTGCCAGCAGCTTGGGAACAGCACCCAATGAGCAGTTCTTC. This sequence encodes CASSLGTAPNEQFF.

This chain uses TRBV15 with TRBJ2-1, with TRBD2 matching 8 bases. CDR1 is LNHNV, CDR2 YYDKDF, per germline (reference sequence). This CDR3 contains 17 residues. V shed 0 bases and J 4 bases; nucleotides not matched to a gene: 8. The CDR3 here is CATSRDRGTRVYNEQFF. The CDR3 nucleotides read TGTGCCACCAGCAGAGATCGTGGGACTAGGGTTTACAATGAGCAGTTCTTC. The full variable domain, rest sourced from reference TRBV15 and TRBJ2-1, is DAMVIQNPRYQVTQFGKPVTLSCSQTLNHNVMYWYQQKSSQAPKLLFHYYDKDFNNEADTPDNFQSRRPNTSFCFLDIRSPGLGDTAMYLCATSRDRGTRVYNEQFFGPGTRLTVL.

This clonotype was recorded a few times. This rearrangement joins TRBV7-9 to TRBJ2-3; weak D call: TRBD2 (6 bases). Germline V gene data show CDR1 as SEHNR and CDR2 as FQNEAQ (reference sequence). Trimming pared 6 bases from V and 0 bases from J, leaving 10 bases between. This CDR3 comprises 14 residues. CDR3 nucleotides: TGTGCCAGCAGACCGGGGACTAGCACAGATACGCAGTATTTT. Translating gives CASRPGTSTDTQYF.

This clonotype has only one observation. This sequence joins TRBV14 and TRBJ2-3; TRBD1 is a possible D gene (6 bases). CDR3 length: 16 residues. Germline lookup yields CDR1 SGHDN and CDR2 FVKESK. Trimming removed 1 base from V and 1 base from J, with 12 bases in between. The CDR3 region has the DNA TGTGCCAGCAGCCAAGTGTTCAGGACAGGCACAGATACGCAGTATTTT. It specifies CASSQVFRTGTDTQYF.

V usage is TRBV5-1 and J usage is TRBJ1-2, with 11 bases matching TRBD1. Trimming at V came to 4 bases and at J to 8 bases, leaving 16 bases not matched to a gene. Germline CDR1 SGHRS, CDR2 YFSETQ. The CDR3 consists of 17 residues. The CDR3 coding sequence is TGCGCCAGCAGCCCGGACAGGGGGCGACTCCTCAAGGAGGGCTACACCTTC. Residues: CASSPDRGRLLKEGYTF.

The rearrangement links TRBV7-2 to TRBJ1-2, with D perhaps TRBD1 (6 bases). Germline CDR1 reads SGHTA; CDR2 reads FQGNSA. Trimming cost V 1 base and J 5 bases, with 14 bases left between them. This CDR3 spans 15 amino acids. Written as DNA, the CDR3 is TGTGCCAGCAGCTTAGGGGGGGCCGGGGGTTATGGCTACACCTTC. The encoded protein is CASSLGGAGGYGYTF.

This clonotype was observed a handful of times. As DNA, the CDR3 is TGTGCCAGCAGCTTAGCGGGGGTGCCGGCGGAGACCCAGTACTTC. This encodes CASSLAGVPAETQYF. The chain uses TRBV7-9 and TRBJ2-5; D may be TRBD1 or TRBD2 (5 bases each). From germline, CDR1 is SEHNR and CDR2 FQNEAQ (reference sequence). The CDR3 runs to 15 residues. Trimming shortened V by 0 bases and J by 5 bases, and 13 bases separated the two germline ends.

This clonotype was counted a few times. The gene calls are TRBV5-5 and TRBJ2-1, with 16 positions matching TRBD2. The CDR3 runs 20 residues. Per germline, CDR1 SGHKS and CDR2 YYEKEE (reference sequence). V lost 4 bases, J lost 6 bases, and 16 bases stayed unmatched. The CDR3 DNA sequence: TGTGCCAGCAGCCCACTGGGACTAGCGGGGGGGCCTGAGGTATCCAATGAGCAGTTCTTC. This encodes CASSPLGLAGGPEVSNEQFF.

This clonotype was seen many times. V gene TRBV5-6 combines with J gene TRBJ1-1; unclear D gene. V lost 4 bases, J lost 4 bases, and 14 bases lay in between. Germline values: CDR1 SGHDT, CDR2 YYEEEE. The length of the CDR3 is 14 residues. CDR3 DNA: TGTGCCAGCAGCGCCGTCCGGGGATCCACTGAAGCTTTCTTT. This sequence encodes CASSAVRGSTEAFF.

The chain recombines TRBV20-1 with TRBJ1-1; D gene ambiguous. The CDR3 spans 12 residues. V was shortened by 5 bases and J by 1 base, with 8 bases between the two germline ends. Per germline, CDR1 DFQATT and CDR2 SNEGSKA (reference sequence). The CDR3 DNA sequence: TGCAGTGCTCCTCGCTCGAACACTGAAGCTTTCTTT. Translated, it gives CSAPRSNTEAFF.

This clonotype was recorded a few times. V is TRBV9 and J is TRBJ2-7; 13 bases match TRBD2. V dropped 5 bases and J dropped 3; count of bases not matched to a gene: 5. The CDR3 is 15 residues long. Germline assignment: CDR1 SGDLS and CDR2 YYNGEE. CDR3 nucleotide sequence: TGTGCCAGCAGTCCCACTAGCGGGAGGGGCTACGAGCAGTACTTC. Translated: CASSPTSGRGYEQYF. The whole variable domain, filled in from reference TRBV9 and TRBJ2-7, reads DSGVTQTPKHLITATGQRVTLRCSPRSGDLSVYWYQQSLDQGLQFLIQYYNGEERAKGNILERFSAQQFPDLHSELNLSSLELGDSALYFCASSPTSGRGYEQYFGPGTRLTVT.

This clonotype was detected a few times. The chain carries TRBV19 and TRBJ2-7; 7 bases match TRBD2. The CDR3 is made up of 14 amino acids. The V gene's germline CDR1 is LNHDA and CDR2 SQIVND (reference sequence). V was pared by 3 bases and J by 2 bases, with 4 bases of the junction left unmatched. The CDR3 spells CASSMWGGTYEQYF. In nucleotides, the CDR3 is TGTGCCAGTAGTATGTGGGGGGGAACCTACGAGCAGTACTTC. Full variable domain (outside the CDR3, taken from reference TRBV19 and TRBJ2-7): DGGITQSPKYLFRKEGQNVTLSCEQNLNHDAMYWYRQDPGQGLRLIYYSQIVNDFQKGDIAEGYSVSREKKESFPLTVTSAQKNPTAFYLCASSMWGGTYEQYFGPGTRLTVT.

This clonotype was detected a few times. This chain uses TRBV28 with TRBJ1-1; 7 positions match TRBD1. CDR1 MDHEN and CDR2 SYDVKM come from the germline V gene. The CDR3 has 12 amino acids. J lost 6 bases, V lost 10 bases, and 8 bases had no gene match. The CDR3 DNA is TGTGCCACTCAGGGGGTGCTTTCTGAAGCTTTCTTT. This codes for CATQGVLSEAFF.